This TCR beta chain emerged from a study of beta chain features in type 1 diabetes. The study, taken as a whole, reports: TCRB CDR3s were moderately but significantly shorter in Type 1 diabetes patients in all four CD4+ subsets.

The CDR3 sequence is 15 residues long. Germline values: CDR1 SGHRS, CDR2 YFSETQ. Deletions cut 1 base from V and 2 bases from J, with 11 bases between. Details on this clone: Its antigen is still unknown.

Expressed TCRB transcripts were sequenced after all isolated RNA was converted to cDNA. The data were produced by immunoSEQ multiplex PCR, yet TCRdb's version contains in-frame clones alone and is incomplete. Of approximately 730,000 clones in the sample, roughly 13% are singletons; the top ten hold around 0.022%. The receptor was derived from a young man with type 1 diabetes. This chain uses TRBV5-1 with TRBJ2-3; possibly TRBD1 for D (5 bases). Source material: naive CD4+ T cells from blood. The CDR3: CASSLSQGPTDTQYF. CDR3 DNA sequence: TGCGCCAGCAGCTTGTCCCAGGGCCCCACAGATACGCAGTATTTT.